Each of the 5 T cell receptor beta chains below was sequenced from the same sample in a study of T cell repertoires in cytomegalovirus infection. No antigen has been assigned to these receptors. From the reads, TCRdb called clonotypes with MiXCR, one entry per CDR3 protein. The sample records tens of thousands of distinct CDR3 sequences, around 49% being singletons. Material: CD8+ T cells from cultured PBMCs, obtained from culture after CMV antigen stimulation. These receptors all stem from a human donor in good health (CMV status not recorded). Some clones in this sample may be carry-over from other donors' samples.

The rearrangement links TRBV12-3 or TRBV12-4 to TRBJ2-1; 10 nucleotides align to TRBD2. J gave up 1 base and V 8 bases, and 17 bases lay outside the gene matches. CDR3 length: 19 residues. CDR3 nucleotides: TGTGCCAGCGTTCCCGGAGAGCGGGAGGGCCTAAGGTCCTACAATGAGCAGTTCTTC. Translating gives CASVPGEREGLRSYNEQFF.

This clonotype was recorded only once. At one of its ends the junction is not consistent with the germline gene, which may arise from a read error. The gene calls are TRBV7-8 and TRBJ2-5; 10 nucleotides align to TRBD2. CDR1 is SGHVS and CDR2 is FQNEAQ in the germline V gene. This CDR3 region has 19 residues. The chain's CDR3 is CANSIRVASGRPEGENQYF. The CDR3 DNA reads TGTGCCAACAGCATAAGAGTAGCTAGCGGGAGACCCGAAGGGGAGAACCAGTACTTC.

This chain links TRBV11-2 with TRBJ2-7, with D perhaps matching TRBD1 (6 bases). Per the germline V gene, CDR1 is SGHAT and CDR2 is FQNNGV. The CDR3 extends over 12 amino acids. Trimming took 1 base from V and 5 from J, leaving 6 bases between them. In DNA form, the CDR3 reads TGTGCCAGCAGCTTAGGGGACAACGAGCAGTACTTC. It is translated as CASSLGDNEQYF.

V gene TRBV7-9 combines with J gene TRBJ1-5; 9 nucleotides agree with TRBD1. The CDR3 runs 16 residues. Trimming at V came to 1 base and at J to 1 base, leaving 2 bases not matched to a gene. CDR1 is SEHNR, CDR2 FQNEAQ, per germline (reference sequence). The DNA for the CDR3 is TGTGCCAGCAGCTTAGTCGGGACAGGGAGCAATCAGCCCCAGCATTTT. It translates to CASSLVGTGSNQPQHF.

This chain links TRBV18 with TRBJ2-1; 9 bases agree with TRBD2. V dropped 2 bases and J dropped 0; count of bases not matched to a gene: 8. Germline CDR1 reads KGHSH; CDR2 reads LQKENI. The CDR3 totals 18 residues. CDR3 DNA sequence: TGTGCCAGCTCACCAAAGCGGGAGGACGTTAGCTCCTACAATGAGCAGTTCTTC. Translated, it gives CASSPKREDVSSYNEQFF.